This entry features one TCR beta chain sequence. Its antigen is not identified. These data originate in a study of CXCR3-negative and CXCR3-positive naive CD8 T cells. Study information: Per-library TRB read counts averaged about 1.5 +/- 0.3 million, adding up to about 140 million in total. General study results and limits: For memory CD8+ cells diversity was much lower, but both naive subsets had comparably high diversity. For CXCR3-positive naive cells, TRB CDR3s were more hydrophobic than those of CXCR3-negative naive cells. The study inferred TCR strength from TRB CDR3 properties and found comparable surface CD5 between naive subsets.

Per germline, CDR1 LNHDA and CDR2 SQIVND (reference sequence). This CDR3 has 14 residues. TRB cDNA libraries were made by UMI-labeled 5' RACE. From the 5' RACE reads, TCRdb lists one entry per CDR3 protein and no DNA. The sample table includes about 56,000 distinct CDR3 sequences. This clonotype was sampled from a human donor in good health. Some clones in this sample may be carry-over from other donors' samples. The sample comprised naive CXCR3+ CD8+ T cells from blood. Stated subset: CD45RO-CCR7+CD27+CD95- naive CD8+ T cells expressing CXCR3 (TNR3+). V usage is TRBV19 and J usage is TRBJ1-1; there is no DNA to check the TCRdb D call of TRBD1. CDR3 in amino acids: CATNLRTGGTEAFF.